This entry lists 19 T cell receptor beta chains sequenced from one sample in a study of blood T cells in healthy people across ages. The authors ran a second PCR of roughly 7 to 11 cycles using a sample-barcoded 5' primer and a J-beta primer mix. TCRdb itself ran the 5' RACE reads through MiXCR, one entry per CDR3 protein. Of 1,800,000 or so distinct CDR3 sequences detected, around 42% appear once; the ten largest clones hold around 23%. Sequenced input: blood. Receptors originate from a human donor in good health.

This clonotype was observed a few times. CDR3 region: CAISEHEDSYSNQPQHF. The CDR3 region has the DNA TGTGCCATCAGTGAACACGAGGACAGTTATAGCAATCAGCCCCAGCATTTT. The J gene is TRBJ1-5, the V gene TRBV10-3, with D maybe TRBD1 (6 bases). Trimming removed 3 bases at V and 0 bases at J, with 15 bases between. Germline-derived CDR1 and CDR2 are ENHRY and SYGVKD. The CDR3 runs 17 residues.

The rearrangement links TRBV12-3 or TRBV12-4 to TRBJ1-2; D gene unclear. This CDR3 has 14 residues. V dropped 1 base and J dropped 7 bases, with 13 bases sitting between them. The CDR3 sequence: CASSLGPAGSGYTF. The CDR3 DNA sequence: TGTGCCAGCAGTTTAGGTCCGGCCGGGTCTGGCTACACCTTC.

This clonotype was detected a few times. The chain is built from TRBV18 and TRBJ1-2; no definite D call. Germline CDR1 reads KGHSH; CDR2 reads LQKENI. V shed 5 bases and J shed 2 bases, with 12 bases lying between them. The CDR3 has 14 residues. This CDR3 reads CASSSSGINYGYTF. CDR3 nucleotide sequence: TGTGCCAGCTCATCATCCGGGATCAACTATGGCTACACCTTC.

This clonotype was counted between two and nine times. V is TRBV12-3 or TRBV12-4 and J is TRBJ1-1; TRBD1 might be the D (5 bases). The CDR3 length is 13 residues. V was clipped by 6 bases and J by 2 bases, with 10 bases between them. The CDR3 DNA is TGTGCCAGCAGGGTACAGGTTAACACTGAAGCTTTCTTT. It codes for CASRVQVNTEAFF.

This chain joins TRBV4-3 and TRBJ1-2; no reliable D call. This CDR3 is 14 amino acids long. The V end lost 1 base, the J end lost 8 bases, and 14 bases lay between the germline ends. Germline V lookup: CDR1 LGHNA, CDR2 YSLEER. CDR3 nucleotides: TGCGCCAGCAGCCAAGTCCGCAGGAATTCGGGCTACACCTTC. Its protein is CASSQVRRNSGYTF.

The sample holds a few counts of this clonotype. The chain employs TRBV4-1 and TRBJ2-3; the D gene is possibly TRBD2 (6 bases). CDR3 length: 17 amino acids. The germline V gene has CDR1 MGHRA and CDR2 YSYEKL. Trimming left V 0 bases short and J 5 bases short, with 18 bases between. CDR3 DNA: TGCGCCAGCAGCCAAGACAGTCTAGCGACCGAGGAAGATACGCAGTATTTT. Protein: CASSQDSLATEEDTQYF.

In its sample, this clonotype was seen a few times. The chain recombines TRBV6-6 with TRBJ2-5, with a possible D match to TRBD1 (6 bases). V lost 6 bases, J lost 2 bases, and 10 bases lay in between. Germline values: CDR1 MNHNY, CDR2 SVGAGI (reference sequence). The CDR3 contains 13 residues. The CDR3 reads CASRGHLQETQYF. DNA for the CDR3: TGTGCCAGCAGGGGACACCTACAAGAGACCCAGTACTTC.

There are a few counts of this clonotype. The junction departs from the called germline gene at one end, perhaps through a read error. V gene TRBV10-3 combines with J gene TRBJ2-5, with D unclear. CDR1 is ENHRY, CDR2 SYGVKD, per germline. The CDR3 consists of 13 residues. As DNA, the CDR3 is TGTGCCATCAGTGAGGGCAGCCACGAGACCCGGTACTTC. It is translated as CAISEGSHETRYF.

Comment on this clonotype: It is likely a read error, because the conserved phenylalanine at the end of the CDR3 is missing. The V and J genes are TRBV7-7 and TRBJ2-5, with TRBD2 matching over 8 bases. Germline V gene sequence: CDR1 SSHAT, CDR2 FNYEAQ (reference sequence). The CDR3 spans 16 residues. DNA for the CDR3: TGTGCTAGCAGCTTAAGTCCAGCGGGGGCCTTAGAGACCCAGTACGTC. Amino acid sequence: CASSLSPAGALETQYV.

The CDR3: CASSFLSSGTIPEQFF. The CDR3 DNA reads as TGTGCCAGCAGTTTTCTATCCTCCGGGACAATCCCTGAGCAGTTCTTC. The rearrangement joins TRBV28 to TRBJ2-1; maybe TRBD1 (6 bases). This CDR3 comprises 16 residues. Trimming shortened V by 3 bases and J by 9 bases, and 21 bases separated the two germline ends. Per germline, CDR1 MDHEN and CDR2 SYDVKM.

This clonotype was seen at least ten times. Here the CDR3 reads CASSPTSGGIFNEQFF. The CDR3 bases are TGTGCCAGCAGCCCTACTAGCGGGGGGATATTCAATGAGCAGTTCTTC. V gene TRBV4-2 combines with J gene TRBJ2-1, with 12 bases identical to TRBD2. Per germline, CDR1 LGHNA and CDR2 YNFKEQ. The CDR3 is 16 residues long. The junction had 7 bases not matched to a gene; V was cut back by 4 bases and J by 6 bases.

This rearrangement joins TRBV20-1 to TRBJ1-3; D remains ambiguous. Trimming removed 0 bases from V and 0 bases from J, with 9 bases in between. Germline CDR1 is DFQATT and CDR2 is SNEGSKA (reference sequence). This CDR3 is built from 15 residues. The CDR3 loop reads CSARDRVGSGNTIYF. The CDR3 DNA is TGCAGTGCTAGAGATCGAGTCGGCTCTGGAAACACCATATATTTT.

In regard to this clonotype: The junction and the germline gene differ at one end; a read error may be behind it. The chain couples TRBV7-3 to TRBJ2-2, with D maybe TRBD2 (5 bases). Germline V gene sequence: CDR1 SGHTA, CDR2 FQGTGA. This CDR3 has 12 residues. The CDR3 nucleotides are TGTGCCAGCAGCTTAGACACCGGGGAGCTGGGTTTT. Translating gives CASSLDTGELGF.

Only one count was recorded for this clonotype. The chain links TRBV7-2 to TRBJ2-7; D not certain. The CDR3 is 14 residues long. Trimming took 2 bases from V and 2 from J, leaving 10 bases between them. Germline lookup yields CDR1 SGHTA and CDR2 FQGNSA. CDR3 region: CASSLRSDAYEQYF. As DNA, the CDR3 is TGTGCCAGCAGCTTAAGGTCGGATGCCTACGAGCAGTACTTC.

This chain uses TRBV20-1 with TRBJ2-3; possible D gene TRBD1, 5 bases. This CDR3 contains 13 residues. Germline loops: CDR1 DFQATT, CDR2 SNEGSKA (reference sequence). Trimming took 7 bases from V and 0 from J, leaving 11 bases between them. The CDR3 DNA reads TGCAGTGTCAGGACACTTAGCACAGATACGCAGTATTTT. Its protein product is CSVRTLSTDTQYF.

This clonotype was seen a few times. The chain is built from TRBV18 and TRBJ1-2, with TRBD1 matching over 10 bases. Germline trimming cut 3 bases from V and 10 bases from J; bases unmatched to any gene: 11. The CDR3 extends over 15 amino acids. Germline V CDR1 and CDR2: KGHSH, LQKENI. This CDR3 is CASSPGQGTFGFYTF. In DNA form, the CDR3 reads TGTGCCAGCTCACCGGGACAGGGGACATTTGGTTTCTACACCTTC.

The gene calls are TRBV7-9 and TRBJ1-2; D remains unclear. The CDR3 consists of 15 residues. V was clipped by 4 bases and J by 0 bases, with 12 bases between them. CDR1 and CDR2 from the germline V gene are SEHNR and FQNEAQ (reference sequence). For the CDR3, the DNA is TGTGCCAGCAGCTCTGGACGGGAAGCTAACTATGGCTACACCTTC. Its protein is CASSSGREANYGYTF.

This CDR3 is CASSYSMMDSQEQFF. The CDR3 coding sequence is TGTGCCAGCAGTTACTCAATGATGGACAGTCAAGAGCAGTTCTTC. V usage is TRBV6-5 and J usage is TRBJ2-1; a possible D gene is TRBD1 (6 bases). Germline-derived CDR1 and CDR2 are MNHEY and SVGAGI. V lost 0 bases to trimming and J lost 10 bases, with 16 bases between them. The CDR3 has 15 residues.

This clonotype has just a few counts. The J gene is TRBJ2-7, the V gene TRBV9; TRBD2 is a possible D gene (5 bases). CDR3 length: 15 amino acids. Trimming left V 1 base short and J 2 bases short, with 13 bases between. Germline CDR1 and CDR2: SGDLS and YYNGEE. CDR3 bases: TGTGCCAGCAGCGTATCCCCCGGGAACACCTACGAGCAGTACTTC. Its protein product is CASSVSPGNTYEQYF.